A few counts support the clone carrying this T cell receptor (beta chain). Its cognate antigen is unknown. Indicated time point: sample taken at primary tumor resection. The donor group consisted of over 55 patients who had untreated, early-stage non-small cell lung cancer. Every TCR cDNA molecule bore a unique molecular identifier. TCRdb analysed the 5' RACE reads with MiXCR anew, one entry per CDR3 protein. The table shows about 9,100 distinct CDR3 sequences, with 6% to 6.5% occurring only once. This sample is part of a study of spatial heterogeneity in lung cancer. Turning to the study itself: Mean representation of each unique TCR and UMI combination in the raw reads exceeded nine occurrences. Findings and caveats of the study: Tumoral mutation counts were tracked by counts of expanded intratumoral alpha and beta TCRs. The recorded estimate of tumor T cell coverage is approximately 6.3% for alpha chains and more than 11% for beta chains.

The germline V gene has CDR1 MDHEN and CDR2 SYDVKM. J lost 6 bases, V lost 6 bases, and 9 bases had no gene match. CDR3 length: 14 residues. This sample comprised lung tumor tissue, obtained at surgery. V gene TRBV28 combines with J gene TRBJ1-2, with 8 bases fitting TRBD1. This clonotype was obtained from a female donor with early-stage non-small cell lung cancer. The CDR3 nucleotides read TGTGCCAGCAGCCAGGGGGCTTTGCAGAATGGCTACACCTTC. Protein: CASSQGALQNGYTF.